The present TCR beta chain was sequenced within a study of cytomegalovirus exposure and HLA in healthy donors. General study points: It was reported that the classifier diagnosed cytomegalovirus status with high specificity and sensitivity in both the original and validation cohorts. The study flagged 150 to 200 TCR beta chains as cytomegalovirus-associated.

As regards this clone: Its antigen is unknown.

Profiled with immunoSEQ multiplex PCR; TCRdb holds only in-frame clones, not every one. The sample holds fewer than 90,000 clones, roughly 94% seen once. Germline loops: CDR1 SGHTA, CDR2 FQGNSA. CDR3 length: 16 amino acids. V lost 1 base and J 5 bases, leaving 17 bases between the germline ends. Sequencing was done on a sample of PBMCs. This TCR derives from a woman aged 18-30 years in good health and CMV-seropositive. The chain recombines TRBV7-2 with TRBJ2-5, with a possible D match to TRBD1 (6 bases). The chain's CDR3 is CASSLVGGSLGETQYF. CDR3 DNA: TGTGCCAGCAGCTTAGTAGGGGGAAGTTTAGGGGAGACCCAGTACTTC.